One and the same sample provided the 5 T cell receptor beta chains below, sequenced in a study of T cells in Graves' hyperthyroidism and ophthalmopathy (dated by TCRdb to between 2018 and 2021). The method was multiplex PCR. Sequenced on an Illumina HiSeq 2000. The TCR beta CDR3 regions were amplified from the RNA transcripts. The TCR CDR3 was subjected to a first round of RT-PCR using the HTBI primer set and the Qiagen OneStep RT-PCR kit. Using fastp trimming at Q25 and MiXCR clonotype assembly, TCRdb reanalyzed the public sequencing data and kept in-frame beta chains. Identical CDR3 protein sequences are pooled into one entry, listed with their most common genes and DNA. A total of around 350,000 distinct CDR3 sequences appear in this sample, about 20% of them only once. The ten largest clonotypes hold 3% to 4% of the sample. The sequenced sample consisted of blood. The receptors derive from a woman in her late teens or twenties with Graves' hyperthyroidism.

The table lists this clonotype with many counts. The gene calls are TRBV6-5 and TRBJ1-2; 9 bases fit TRBD1. Germline CDR1 reads MNHEY; CDR2 reads SVGAGI. V lost 7 bases and J lost 5; bases outside the gene matches: 5. The CDR3 covers 13 residues. The CDR3 region is CASTTGTGYGYTF. The CDR3 DNA follows: TGTGCCAGCACCACCGGGACAGGGTATGGCTACACCTTC.

This clonotype came up many times. The chain couples TRBV4-1 to TRBJ1-5, with a weak D call TRBD1 (6 bases). V was shortened by 4 bases and J by 2 bases, with 15 bases between the two germline ends. Germline loops: CDR1 MGHRA, CDR2 YSYEKL. The CDR3 consists of 16 residues. The CDR3 bases are TGCGCCAGCAGCCCTTCCGGGGGGCTGGGCAATCAGCCCCAGCATTTT. Translated: CASSPSGGLGNQPQHF.

This clonotype was seen a handful of times. The rearrangement uses TRBV13 and TRBJ2-5; D ambiguous. Germline CDR1 is PRHDT and CDR2 is FYEKMQ (reference sequence). Deletions cut 2 bases from V and 4 bases from J, with 8 bases between. This CDR3 region has 13 residues. The CDR3 coding sequence is TGTGCCAGCAGCTTAAAGGGTGCAGAGACCCAGTACTTC. The encoded protein is CASSLKGAETQYF.

This clonotype was seen ten or more times. The chain uses TRBV28 and TRBJ2-6; possible D gene TRBD2, 5 bases. The CDR3 has 15 residues. The germline CDR1 and CDR2 sequences are MDHEN and SYDVKM. V was clipped by 4 bases and J by 3 bases, with 10 bases between them. Here the CDR3 reads CASSSPGLGANVLTF. The CDR3 DNA follows: TGTGCCAGCAGTTCCCCAGGACTTGGGGCCAACGTCCTGACTTTC.

This clonotype was recorded at least ten times. The chain recombines TRBV2 with TRBJ1-2; the match to TRBD1 covers 12 bases. Germline loops: CDR1 SNHLY, CDR2 FYNNEI. V was clipped by 6 bases and J by 8 bases; unmatched bases: 4. The length of the CDR3 is 13 residues. In DNA, the CDR3 is TGTGCCAGCAGGGGGACAGGGGGCGGAGGCTACACCTTC. Amino acids: CASRGTGGGGYTF. Complete variable domain (other parts from reference TRBV2 and TRBJ1-2): EPEVTQTPSHQVTQMGQEVILRCVPISNHLYFYWYRQILGQKVEFLVSFYNNEISEKSEIFDDQFSVERPDGSNFTLKIRSTKLEDSAMYFCASRGTGGGGYTFGSGTRLTVV.